The 6 T cell receptor beta chains listed next were all sequenced from one sample in a study of siplizumab effects on memory and regulatory T cells. Measured with immunoSEQ multiplex PCR; TCRdb has only the in-frame clones, and not every one. This table has some 75,000 clones, 90% to 95% appearing once. Sequenced input: CD8+ T cells sorted from blood. Receptors were obtained from a human donor in good health.

The CDR3 DNA reads as TGTGCCAGTAGTCTTTTTACCGGGGGTAGCTACGAGCAGTACTTC. This codes for CASSLFTGGSYEQYF. J is TRBJ2-7 and V is TRBV19, with TRBD2 as a possible D gene (6 bases). This CDR3 has 15 amino acids. In germline, CDR1 is LNHDA, CDR2 SQIVND (reference sequence). Deletions cut 5 bases from V and 3 bases from J, with 17 bases between.

V is TRBV7-9 and J is TRBJ1-5; 9 nucleotides match TRBD1. V shed 3 bases and J 5 bases; nucleotides not matched to a gene: 5. In germline, CDR1 is SEHNR, CDR2 FQNEAQ (reference sequence). CDR3 size: 15 residues. This CDR3 is CASSFGTGMDQPQHF. In nucleotides, the CDR3 is TGTGCCAGCAGCTTTGGGACAGGGATGGATCAGCCCCAGCATTTT.

This chain links TRBV2 with TRBJ2-3; 7 positions agree with TRBD2. Per the germline V gene, CDR1 is SNHLY and CDR2 is FYNNEI. The CDR3 totals 16 residues. Trimming took 3 bases from V and 0 from J; bases not matched to a gene: 6. CDR3 sequence (DNA): TGTGCCAGCAGTGACGCGTCTAGCGGTAGCACAGATACGCAGTATTTT. Its translation is CASSDASSGSTDTQYF.

The gene calls are TRBV13 and TRBJ2-3, with 8 bases identical to TRBD2. The trim removed 4 bases at V and 5 bases at J, leaving 11 bases unmatched. The CDR3 covers 16 residues. CDR1 and CDR2 (germline): PRHDT, FYEKMQ (reference sequence). The CDR3 protein is CASSSGGAGSIDTQYF. The CDR3 bases are TGTGCCAGCAGCTCCGGGGGGGCAGGGAGTATAGATACGCAGTATTTT.

This clone was found once. The rearrangement links TRBV6-4 to TRBJ1-2; no reliable D call. V lost 4 bases, J lost 4 bases, and 10 bases lay in between. Germline V gives CDR1 MRHNA, CDR2 SNTAGT. The CDR3 extends over 13 amino acids. Here the CDR3 DNA reads TGTGCCAGCAGTGCCGGAGAAGCCTATGGCTACACCTTC. Its protein product is CASSAGEAYGYTF.

The chain carries TRBV6-4 and TRBJ2-1; 8 bases are shared with TRBD1. The CDR3 consists of 16 residues. CDR1 and CDR2 (germline): MRHNA, SNTAGT. V lost 3 bases and J lost 7; bases outside the gene matches: 11. CDR3 coding DNA: TGTGCCAGCAGTGAATCCCTGTCCACAGGGGGTAATGAGCAGTTCTTC. Translated: CASSESLSTGGNEQFF.